Given below is one T cell receptor beta chain in context. Its target is unknown. Naive CD8 cells lacked CD45RO and underwent positive selection for CCR7, leaving out terminally differentiated effector memory CD45RA+ cells. Measured with immunoSEQ multiplex PCR; TCRdb has only the in-frame clones, and not every one. Counted here are 600,000 or so clones, approximately 95% occurring once; the ten biggest clones make up about 0.11%. This record comes from a study of shared clonotypes between healthy human individuals. Points from the study as a whole: It was observed that 5% to 6% of naive CD4 clonotypes were shared across four donors.

CDR1 and CDR2 from the germline V gene are LNHDA and SQIVND (reference sequence). This CDR3 is built from 15 residues. The V end was cut by 7 bases, the J end by 9 bases, with 22 bases between. The sample consisted of naive CD8+ T cells sorted from blood. This chain uses TRBV19 with TRBJ2-1, with D possibly matching TRBD1 (6 bases). The sequence came from a woman aged 25 to 39 in good health. The chain's CDR3 is CASTYVGGWGTEQFF. The CDR3, as DNA: TGTGCCAGTACCTACGTAGGGGGTTGGGGCACTGAGCAGTTCTTC.